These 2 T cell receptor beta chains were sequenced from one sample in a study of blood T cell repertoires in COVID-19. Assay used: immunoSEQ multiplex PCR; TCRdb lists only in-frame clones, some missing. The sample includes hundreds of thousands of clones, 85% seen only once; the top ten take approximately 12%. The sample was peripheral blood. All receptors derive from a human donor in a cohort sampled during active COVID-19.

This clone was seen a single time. This CDR3 is CASSYSQGTYEQYF. The CDR3 DNA is TGTGCCAGCAGTTACTCGCAGGGGACGTACGAGCAGTACTTC. The rearrangement joins TRBV6-6 to TRBJ2-7; D may be TRBD1 (6 bases). The germline CDR1 and CDR2 sequences are MNHNY and SVGAGI (reference sequence). The V gene lost 0 bases and the J gene lost 4 bases, with 10 bases spanning the gap. The CDR3 loop spans 14 amino acids.

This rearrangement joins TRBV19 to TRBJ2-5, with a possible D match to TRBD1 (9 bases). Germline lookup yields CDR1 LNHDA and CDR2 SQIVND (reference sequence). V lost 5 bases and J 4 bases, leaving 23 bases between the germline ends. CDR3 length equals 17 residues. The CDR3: CASSPGRDRDGAETQYF. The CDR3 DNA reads TGTGCCAGTAGTCCCGGGAGGGACAGGGATGGAGCAGAGACCCAGTACTTC.